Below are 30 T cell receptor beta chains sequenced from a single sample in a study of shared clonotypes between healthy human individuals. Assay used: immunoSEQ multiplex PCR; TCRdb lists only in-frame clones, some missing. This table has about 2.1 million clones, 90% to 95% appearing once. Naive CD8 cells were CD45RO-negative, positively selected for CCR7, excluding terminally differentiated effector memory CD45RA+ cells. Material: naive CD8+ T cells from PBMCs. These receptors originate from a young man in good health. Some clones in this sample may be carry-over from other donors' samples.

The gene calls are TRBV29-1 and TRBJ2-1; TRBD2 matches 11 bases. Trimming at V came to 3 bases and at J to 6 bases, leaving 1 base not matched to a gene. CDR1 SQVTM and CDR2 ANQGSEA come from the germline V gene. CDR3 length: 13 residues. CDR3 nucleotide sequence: TGCAGCGTTGAGCTAGCGGGAGGCAATGAGCAGTTCTTC. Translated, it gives CSVELAGGNEQFF.

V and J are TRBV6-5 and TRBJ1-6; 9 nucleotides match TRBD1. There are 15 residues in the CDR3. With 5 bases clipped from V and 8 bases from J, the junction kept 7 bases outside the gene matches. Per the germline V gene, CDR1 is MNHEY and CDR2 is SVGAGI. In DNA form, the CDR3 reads TGTGCCAGCAGTCCAGGACAGGGGATGCATTCACCCCTCCACTTT. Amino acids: CASSPGQGMHSPLHF.

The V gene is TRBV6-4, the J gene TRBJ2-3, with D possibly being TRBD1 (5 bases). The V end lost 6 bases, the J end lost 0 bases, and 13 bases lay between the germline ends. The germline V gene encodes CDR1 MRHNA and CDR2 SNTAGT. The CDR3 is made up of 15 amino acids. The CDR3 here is CASRVDRTSTDTQYF. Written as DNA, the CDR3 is TGTGCCAGCAGGGTCGACAGAACTAGCACAGATACGCAGTATTTT.

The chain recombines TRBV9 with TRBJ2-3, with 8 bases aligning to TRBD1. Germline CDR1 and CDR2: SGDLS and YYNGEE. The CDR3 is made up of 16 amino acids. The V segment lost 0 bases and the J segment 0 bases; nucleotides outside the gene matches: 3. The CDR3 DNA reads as TGTGCCAGCAGCGTAGCTACAGGGGGGAGCACAGATACGCAGTATTTT. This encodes CASSVATGGSTDTQYF.

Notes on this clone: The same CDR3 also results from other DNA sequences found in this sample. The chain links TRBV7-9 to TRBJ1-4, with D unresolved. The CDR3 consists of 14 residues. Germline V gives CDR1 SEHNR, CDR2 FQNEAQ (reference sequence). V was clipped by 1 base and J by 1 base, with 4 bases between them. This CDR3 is CASSLVGTNEKLFF. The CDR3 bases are TGTGCCAGCAGCTTAGTCGGAACTAATGAAAAACTGTTTTTT. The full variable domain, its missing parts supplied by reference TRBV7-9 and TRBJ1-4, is DTGVSQNPRHKITKRGQNVTFRCDPISEHNRLYWYRQTLGQGPEFLTYFQNEAQLEKSRLLSDRFSAERPKGSFSTLEIQRTEQGDSAMYLCASSLVGTNEKLFFGSGTQLSVL.

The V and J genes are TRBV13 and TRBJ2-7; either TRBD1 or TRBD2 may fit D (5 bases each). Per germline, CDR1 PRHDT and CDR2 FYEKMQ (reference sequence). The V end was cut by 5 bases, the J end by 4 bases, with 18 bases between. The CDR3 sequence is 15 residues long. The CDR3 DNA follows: TGTGCCAGCAGCAACCACTTAGAGGGGTTATACGAGCAGTACTTC. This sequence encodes CASSNHLEGLYEQYF.

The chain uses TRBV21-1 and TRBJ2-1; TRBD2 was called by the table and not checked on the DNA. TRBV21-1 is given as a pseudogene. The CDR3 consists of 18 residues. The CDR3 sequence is CASSKLPAGRSSYNEQFF. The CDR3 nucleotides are TGTGCCAGCAGCAAACTTCCAGCGGGCCGGAGCTCCTACAATGAGCAGTTCTTC.

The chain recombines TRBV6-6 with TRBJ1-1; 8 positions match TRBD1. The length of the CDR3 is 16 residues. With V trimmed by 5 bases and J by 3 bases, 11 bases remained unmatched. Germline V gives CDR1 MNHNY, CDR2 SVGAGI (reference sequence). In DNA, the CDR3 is TGTGCCAGCAGTCCAATTCACAGGGGGGGGTACACTGAAGCTTTCTTT. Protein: CASSPIHRGGYTEAFF.

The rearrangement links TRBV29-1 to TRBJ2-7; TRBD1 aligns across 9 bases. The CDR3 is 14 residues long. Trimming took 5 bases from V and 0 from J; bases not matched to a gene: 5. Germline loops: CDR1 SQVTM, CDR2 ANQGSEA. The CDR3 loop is CSVFDRGSSYEQYF. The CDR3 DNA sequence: TGCAGCGTTTTTGACAGGGGGAGCTCCTACGAGCAGTACTTC.

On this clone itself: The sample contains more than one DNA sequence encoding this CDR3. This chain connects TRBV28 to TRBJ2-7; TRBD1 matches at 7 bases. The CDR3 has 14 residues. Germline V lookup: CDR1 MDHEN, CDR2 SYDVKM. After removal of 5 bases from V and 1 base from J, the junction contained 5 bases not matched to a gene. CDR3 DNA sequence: TGTGCCAGCAGTCCGACAGGGCCGTCCTACGAGCAGTACTTC. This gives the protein CASSPTGPSYEQYF.

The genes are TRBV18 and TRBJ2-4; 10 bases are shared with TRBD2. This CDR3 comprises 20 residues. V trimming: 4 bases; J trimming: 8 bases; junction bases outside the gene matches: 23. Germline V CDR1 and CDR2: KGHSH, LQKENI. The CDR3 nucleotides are TGTGCCAGCTCACGGGTAAGCGGGAGGGCCGTATCGGCCCCTCGGGACATTCAGTACTTC. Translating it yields CASSRVSGRAVSAPRDIQYF.

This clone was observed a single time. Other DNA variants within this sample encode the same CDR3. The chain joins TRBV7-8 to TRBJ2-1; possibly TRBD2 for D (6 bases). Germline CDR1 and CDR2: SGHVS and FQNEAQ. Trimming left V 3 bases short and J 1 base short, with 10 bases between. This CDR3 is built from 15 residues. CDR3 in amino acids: CASSFRGGSYNEQFF. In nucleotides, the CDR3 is TGTGCCAGCAGCTTCCGTGGAGGGTCCTACAATGAGCAGTTCTTC.

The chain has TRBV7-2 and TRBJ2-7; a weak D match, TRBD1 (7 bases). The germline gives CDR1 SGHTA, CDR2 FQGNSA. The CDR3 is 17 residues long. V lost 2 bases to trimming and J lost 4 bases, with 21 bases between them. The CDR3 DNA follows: TGTGCCAGCAGCTTAAGGCATGGCAGGGGGGTCTTTTACGAGCAGTACTTC. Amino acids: CASSLRHGRGVFYEQYF.

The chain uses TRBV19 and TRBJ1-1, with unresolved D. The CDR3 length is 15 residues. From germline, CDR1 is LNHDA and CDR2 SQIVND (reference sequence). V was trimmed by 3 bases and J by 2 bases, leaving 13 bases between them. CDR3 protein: CASSIPTRSNTEAFF. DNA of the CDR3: TGTGCCAGTAGTATCCCAACCAGGAGCAACACTGAAGCTTTCTTT.

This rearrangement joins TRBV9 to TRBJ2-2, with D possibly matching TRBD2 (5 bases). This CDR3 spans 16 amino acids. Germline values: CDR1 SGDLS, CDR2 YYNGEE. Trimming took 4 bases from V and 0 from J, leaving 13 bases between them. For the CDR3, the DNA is TGTGCCAGCAGCCAAACCCGGACTGCGAACACCGGGGAGCTGTTTTTT. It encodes CASSQTRTANTGELFF.

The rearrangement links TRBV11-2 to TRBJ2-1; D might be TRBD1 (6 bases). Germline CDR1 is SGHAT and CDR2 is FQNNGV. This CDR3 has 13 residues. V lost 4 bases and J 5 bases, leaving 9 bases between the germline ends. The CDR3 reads CASSSRTDNEQFF. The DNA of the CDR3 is TGTGCCAGCAGCTCTCGGACAGACAATGAGCAGTTCTTC. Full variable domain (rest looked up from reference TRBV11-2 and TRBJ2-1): EAGVAQSPRYKIIEKRQSVAFWCNPISGHATLYWYQQILGQGPKLLIQFQNNGVVDDSQLPKDRFSAERLKGVDSTLKIQPAKLEDSAVYLCASSSRTDNEQFFGPGTRLTVL.

The CDR3 DNA is TGTGCCAGCAGTGAATGGAAAGGGGCATATAGCACAGATACGCAGTATTTT. This sequence encodes CASSEWKGAYSTDTQYF. V is TRBV6-1 and J is TRBJ2-3, with D possibly TRBD1 on 5 matching bases. The germline CDR1 and CDR2 sequences are MNHNS and SASEGT. CDR3 length: 17 amino acids. The V gene lost 2 bases and the J gene lost 0 bases, with 15 bases spanning the gap.

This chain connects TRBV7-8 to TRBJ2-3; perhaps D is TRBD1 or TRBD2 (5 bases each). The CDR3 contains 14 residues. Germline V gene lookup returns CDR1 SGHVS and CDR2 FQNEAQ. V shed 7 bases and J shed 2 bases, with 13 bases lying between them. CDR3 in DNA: TGTGCCAGCAACCGAGGGGCGAACACAGATACGCAGTATTTT. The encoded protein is CASNRGANTDTQYF.

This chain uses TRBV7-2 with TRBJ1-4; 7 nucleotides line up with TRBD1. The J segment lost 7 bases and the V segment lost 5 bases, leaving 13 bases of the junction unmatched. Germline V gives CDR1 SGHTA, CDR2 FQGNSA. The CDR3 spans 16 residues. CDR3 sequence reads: CASSPRQGKDFEKLFF. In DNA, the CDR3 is TGTGCCAGCAGCCCCAGACAGGGAAAGGATTTTGAAAAACTGTTTTTT.

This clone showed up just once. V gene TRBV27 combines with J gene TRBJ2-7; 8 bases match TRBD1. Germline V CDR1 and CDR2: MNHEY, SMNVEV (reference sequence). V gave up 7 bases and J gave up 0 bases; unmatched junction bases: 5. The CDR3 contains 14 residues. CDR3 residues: CASIGTGSSYEQYF. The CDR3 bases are TGTGCCAGCATCGGGACAGGAAGCTCCTACGAGCAGTACTTC.

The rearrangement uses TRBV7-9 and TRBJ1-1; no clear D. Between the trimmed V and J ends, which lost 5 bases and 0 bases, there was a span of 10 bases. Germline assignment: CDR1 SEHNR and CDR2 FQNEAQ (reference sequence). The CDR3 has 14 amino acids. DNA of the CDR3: TGTGCCAGCAGCCCCCCATACATGAACACTGAAGCTTTCTTT. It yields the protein CASSPPYMNTEAFF.

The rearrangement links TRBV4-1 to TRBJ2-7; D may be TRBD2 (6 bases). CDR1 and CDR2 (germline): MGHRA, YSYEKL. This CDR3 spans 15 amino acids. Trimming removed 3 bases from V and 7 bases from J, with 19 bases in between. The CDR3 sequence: CASSHRLAGSGEQYF. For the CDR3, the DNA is TGCGCCAGCAGCCATCGATTGGCGGGATCTGGTGAGCAGTACTTC.

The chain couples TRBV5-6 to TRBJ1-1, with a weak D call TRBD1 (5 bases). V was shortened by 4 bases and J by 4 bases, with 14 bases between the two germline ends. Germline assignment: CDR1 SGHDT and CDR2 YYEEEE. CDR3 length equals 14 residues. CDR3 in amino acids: CASSRPGGVTEAFF. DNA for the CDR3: TGTGCCAGCAGCCGGCCTGGGGGGGTCACTGAAGCTTTCTTT. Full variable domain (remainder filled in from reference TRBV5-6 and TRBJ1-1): DAGVTQSPTHLIKTRGQQVTLRCSPKSGHDTVSWYQQALGQGPQFIFQYYEEEERQRGNFPDRFSGHQFPNYSSELNVNALLLGDSALYLCASSRPGGVTEAFFGQGTRLTVV.

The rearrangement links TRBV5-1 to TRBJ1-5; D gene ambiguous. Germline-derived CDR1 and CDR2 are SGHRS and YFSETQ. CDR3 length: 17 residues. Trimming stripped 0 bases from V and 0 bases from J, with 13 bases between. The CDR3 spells CASSLVREKYSNQPQHF. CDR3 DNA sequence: TGCGCCAGCAGCTTGGTTAGAGAGAAGTATAGCAATCAGCCCCAGCATTTT.

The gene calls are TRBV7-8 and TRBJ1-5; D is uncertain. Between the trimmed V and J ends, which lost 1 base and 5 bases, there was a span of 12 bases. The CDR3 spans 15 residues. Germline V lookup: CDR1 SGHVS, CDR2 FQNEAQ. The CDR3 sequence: CASSLVAGVHQPQHF. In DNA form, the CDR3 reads TGTGCCAGCAGCTTAGTTGCGGGAGTCCATCAGCCCCAGCATTTT.

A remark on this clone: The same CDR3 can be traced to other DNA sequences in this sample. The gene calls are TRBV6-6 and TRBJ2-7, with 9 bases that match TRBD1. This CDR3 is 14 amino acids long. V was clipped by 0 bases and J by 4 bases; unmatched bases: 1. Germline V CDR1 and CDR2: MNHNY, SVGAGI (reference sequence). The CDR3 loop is CASSYSGQGYEQYF. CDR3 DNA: TGTGCCAGCAGTTACTCGGGACAGGGTTACGAGCAGTACTTC.

The DNA for the CDR3 is TGCGCCAGCAGCGTTTTCTTAACTGGGGCCAACGTCCTGACTTTC. Protein: CASSVFLTGANVLTF. V gene TRBV4-1 combines with J gene TRBJ2-6; D is ambiguous. The length of the CDR3 is 15 residues. CDR1 and CDR2 from the germline V gene are MGHRA and YSYEKL. Trimming pared 5 bases from V and 2 bases from J, leaving 10 bases between.

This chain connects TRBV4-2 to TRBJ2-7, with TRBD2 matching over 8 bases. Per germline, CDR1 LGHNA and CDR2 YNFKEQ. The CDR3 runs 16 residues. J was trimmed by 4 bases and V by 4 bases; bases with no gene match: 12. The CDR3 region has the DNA TGTGCCAGCAGCCCAGGCGTGGCCTCGGGAGGGTACGAGCAGTACTTC. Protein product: CASSPGVASGGYEQYF.

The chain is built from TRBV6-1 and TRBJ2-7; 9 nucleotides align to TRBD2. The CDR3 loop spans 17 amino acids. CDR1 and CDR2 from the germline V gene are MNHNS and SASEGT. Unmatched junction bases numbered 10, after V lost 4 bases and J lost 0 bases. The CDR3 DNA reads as TGTGCCAGCAGTGTAGAAGTTAGGCGGGAGGGCTCCTACGAGCAGTACTTC. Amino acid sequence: CASSVEVRREGSYEQYF.

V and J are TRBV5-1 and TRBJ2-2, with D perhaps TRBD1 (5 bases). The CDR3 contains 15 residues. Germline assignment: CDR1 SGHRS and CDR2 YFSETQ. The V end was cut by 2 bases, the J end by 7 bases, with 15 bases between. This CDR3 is CASSFSRGRGGELFF. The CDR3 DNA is TGCGCCAGCAGCTTTTCAAGGGGCAGAGGCGGGGAGCTGTTTTTT.